The T cell receptor beta chain under discussion was sequenced for a study of brain T cells in children with intractable seizures. Germline V lookup: CDR1 SGHKS, CDR2 YYEKEE (reference sequence). The CDR3 length is 12 residues. The V and J ends lost 0 bases and 4 bases respectively, with 5 bases between them. The time point: blood from clinic visit 5 months post-surgery; TSC patient then seizure free. Produced via immunoSEQ multiplex PCR; TCRdb's table is partial and in-frame only. The sample consists of around 340,000 clones, approximately 93% of them appearing once. This clonotype originated in a boy in the first two years of life with tuberous sclerosis and intractable seizures. The sequences come from peripheral blood, collected 4 to 5 months after surgery. The chain is built from TRBV5-5 and TRBJ2-7, with D uncertain. The CDR3 nucleotides are TGTGCCAGCAGCTTGGATTTGTACGAGCAGTACTTC. Translating it yields CASSLDLYEQYF. Supplemented by reference TRBV5-5 and TRBJ2-7, the full variable domain reads DAGVTQSPTHLIKTRGQQVTLRCSPISGHKSVSWYQQVLGQGPQFIFQYYEKEERGRGNFPDRFSARQFPNYSSELNVNALLLGDSALYLCASSLDLYEQYFGPGTRLTVT.